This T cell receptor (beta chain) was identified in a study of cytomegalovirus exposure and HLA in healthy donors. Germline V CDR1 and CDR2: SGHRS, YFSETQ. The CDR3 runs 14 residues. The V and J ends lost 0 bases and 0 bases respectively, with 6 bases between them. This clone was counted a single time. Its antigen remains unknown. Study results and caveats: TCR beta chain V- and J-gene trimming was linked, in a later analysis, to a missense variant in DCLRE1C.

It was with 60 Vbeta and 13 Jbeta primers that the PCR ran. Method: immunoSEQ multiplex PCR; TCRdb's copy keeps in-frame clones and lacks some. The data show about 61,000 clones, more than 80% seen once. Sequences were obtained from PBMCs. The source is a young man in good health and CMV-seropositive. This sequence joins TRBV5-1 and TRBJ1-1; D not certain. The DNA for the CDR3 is TGCGCCAGCAGCTTGGGAGGGATGAACACTGAAGCTTTCTTT. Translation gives CASSLGGMNTEAFF.